Described below is a single TCR beta chain sequence and its context. The CDR3 loop spans 18 amino acids. The germline V gene has CDR1 MNHEY and CDR2 SMNVEV (reference sequence). The ends lost 4 bases at V and 0 bases at J; junction bases unmatched: 9. TCRdb's table, derived via immunoSEQ multiplex PCR, lists solely in-frame clones and lacks some. The table lists 450,000 to 500,000 clones, 80% to 90% of them singletons, with roughly 3.2% in the top ten. The data were obtained in a study of blood T cell repertoires in COVID-19. Study as a whole: Material from acute and convalescent COVID-19 was sourced from the United States, Italy and Spain. T cells, B-cell-depleted T cells, or PBMCs provided the cDNA or gDNA that served as material.

Sequencing was performed on peripheral blood. The receptor was derived from a human donor in a cohort sampled during active COVID-19. J is TRBJ1-6 and V is TRBV27; 7 bases map to TRBD1. CDR3 sequence (DNA): TGTGCCAGCAGTTCCCCTCAAAGACAGGGCTCCTATAATTCACCCCTCCACTTT. This encodes CASSSPQRQGSYNSPLHF.